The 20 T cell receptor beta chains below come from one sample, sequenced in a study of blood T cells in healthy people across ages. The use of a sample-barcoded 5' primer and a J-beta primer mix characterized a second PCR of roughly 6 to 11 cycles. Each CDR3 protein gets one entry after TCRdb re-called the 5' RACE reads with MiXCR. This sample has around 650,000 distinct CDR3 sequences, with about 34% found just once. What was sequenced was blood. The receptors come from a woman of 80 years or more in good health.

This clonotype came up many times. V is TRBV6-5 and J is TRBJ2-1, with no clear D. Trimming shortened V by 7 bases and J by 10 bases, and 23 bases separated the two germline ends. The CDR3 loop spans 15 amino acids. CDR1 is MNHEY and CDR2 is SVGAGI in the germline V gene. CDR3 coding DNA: TGTGCCAGCACTCCCGCAGCAGGACCTTCGAGGGAGCAGTTCTTC. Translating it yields CASTPAAGPSREQFF.

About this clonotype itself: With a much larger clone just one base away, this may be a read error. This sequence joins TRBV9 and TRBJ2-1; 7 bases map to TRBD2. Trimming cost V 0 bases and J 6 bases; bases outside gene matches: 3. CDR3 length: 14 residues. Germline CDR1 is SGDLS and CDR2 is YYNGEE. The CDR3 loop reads CASSVDGRVNEQFF. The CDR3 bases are TGTGCCAGCAGCGTAGATGGGAGGGTCAATGAGCAGTTCTTC.

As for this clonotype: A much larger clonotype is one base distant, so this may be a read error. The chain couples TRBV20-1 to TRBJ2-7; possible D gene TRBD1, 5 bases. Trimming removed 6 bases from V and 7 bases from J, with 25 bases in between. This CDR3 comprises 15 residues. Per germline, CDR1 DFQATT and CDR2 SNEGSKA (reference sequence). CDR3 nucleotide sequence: TGCAGTGCAACGCCATTGGACAAAGCCTACAATGAGCAGTACTTC. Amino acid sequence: CSATPLDKAYNEQYF.

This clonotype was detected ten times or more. The CDR3 bases are TGTGCCACCAGCAGAGATCTCTCCGGGGTCACTGAAGCTTTCTTT. Encoded protein: CATSRDLSGVTEAFF. The chain employs TRBV15 and TRBJ1-1; D gene uncertain. Germline V gene lookup returns CDR1 LNHNV and CDR2 YYDKDF (reference sequence). V was shortened by 0 bases and J by 4 bases, with 12 bases between the two germline ends. The CDR3 runs to 15 residues.

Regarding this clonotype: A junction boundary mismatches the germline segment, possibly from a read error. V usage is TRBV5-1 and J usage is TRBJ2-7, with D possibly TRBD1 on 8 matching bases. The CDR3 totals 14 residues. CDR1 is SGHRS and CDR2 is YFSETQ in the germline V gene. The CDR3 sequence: CASSPGQGGNEQYF. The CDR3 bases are TGTGCCAGCAGCCCCGGACAGGGAGGGAACGAGCAGTACTTC.

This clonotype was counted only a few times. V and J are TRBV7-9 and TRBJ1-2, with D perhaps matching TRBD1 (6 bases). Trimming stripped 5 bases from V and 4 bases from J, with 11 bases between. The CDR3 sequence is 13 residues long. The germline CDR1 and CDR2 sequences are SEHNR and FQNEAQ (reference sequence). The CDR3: CASSKDSSYGYTF. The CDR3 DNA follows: TGTGCCAGCAGCAAGGACAGTAGCTATGGCTACACCTTC. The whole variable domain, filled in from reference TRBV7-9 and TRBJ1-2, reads DTGVSQNPRHKITKRGQNVTFRCDPISEHNRLYWYRQTLGQGPEFLTYFQNEAQLEKSRLLSDRFSAERPKGSFSTLEIQRTEQGDSAMYLCASSKDSSYGYTFGSGTRLTVV.

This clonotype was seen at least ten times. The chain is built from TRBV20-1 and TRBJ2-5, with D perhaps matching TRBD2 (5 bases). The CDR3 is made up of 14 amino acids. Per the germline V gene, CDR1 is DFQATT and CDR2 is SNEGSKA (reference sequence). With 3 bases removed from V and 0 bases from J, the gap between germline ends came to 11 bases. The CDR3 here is CSASGLWNQETQYF. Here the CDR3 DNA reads TGCAGTGCTAGCGGACTCTGGAACCAAGAGACCCAGTACTTC.

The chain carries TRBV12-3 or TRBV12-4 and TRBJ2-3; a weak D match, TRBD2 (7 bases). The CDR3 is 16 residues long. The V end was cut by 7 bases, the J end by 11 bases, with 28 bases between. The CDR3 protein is CASTPRGGAKTHMQYF. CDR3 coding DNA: TGTGCCAGCACTCCCCGCGGGGGCGCAAAAACACATATGCAGTATTTT.

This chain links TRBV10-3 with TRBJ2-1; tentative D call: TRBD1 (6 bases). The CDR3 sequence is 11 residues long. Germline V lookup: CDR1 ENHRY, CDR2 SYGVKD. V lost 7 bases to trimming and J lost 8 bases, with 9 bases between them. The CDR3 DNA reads TGTGCCATCAAACAGGGATATGAGCAGTTCTTC. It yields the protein CAIKQGYEQFF.

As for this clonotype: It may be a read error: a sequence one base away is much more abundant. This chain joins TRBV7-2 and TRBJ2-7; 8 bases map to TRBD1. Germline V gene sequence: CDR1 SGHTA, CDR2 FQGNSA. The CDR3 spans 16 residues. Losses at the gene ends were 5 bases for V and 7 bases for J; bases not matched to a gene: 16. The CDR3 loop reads CASSPMAGGVSNEQYF. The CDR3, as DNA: TGTGCCAGCAGCCCCATGGCAGGGGGCGTGAGTAATGAGCAGTACTTC.

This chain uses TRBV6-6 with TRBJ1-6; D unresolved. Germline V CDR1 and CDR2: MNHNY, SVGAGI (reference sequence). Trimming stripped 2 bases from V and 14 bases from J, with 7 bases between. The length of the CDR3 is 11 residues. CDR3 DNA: TGTGCCAGCAGTTACCTATCATCCCTCCACTTT. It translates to CASSYLSSLHF.

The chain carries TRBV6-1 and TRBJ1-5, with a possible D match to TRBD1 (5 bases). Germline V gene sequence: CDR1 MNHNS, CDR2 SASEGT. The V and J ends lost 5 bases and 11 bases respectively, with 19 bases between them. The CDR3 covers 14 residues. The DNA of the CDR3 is TGTGCCAGCAGTCGAACAGGTTGGGCAACGGCCCAGCATTTT. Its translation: CASSRTGWATAQHF.

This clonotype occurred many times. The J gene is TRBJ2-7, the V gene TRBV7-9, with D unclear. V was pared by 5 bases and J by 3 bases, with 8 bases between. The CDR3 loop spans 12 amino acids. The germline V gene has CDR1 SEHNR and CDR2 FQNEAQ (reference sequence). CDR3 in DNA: TGTGCCAGCAGCCCAGAGAGCTACGAGCAGTACTTC. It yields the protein CASSPESYEQYF. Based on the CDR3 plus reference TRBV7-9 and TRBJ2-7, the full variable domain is DTGVSQNPRHKITKRGQNVTFRCDPISEHNRLYWYRQTLGQGPEFLTYFQNEAQLEKSRLLSDRFSAERPKGSFSTLEIQRTEQGDSAMYLCASSPESYEQYFGPGTRLTVT.

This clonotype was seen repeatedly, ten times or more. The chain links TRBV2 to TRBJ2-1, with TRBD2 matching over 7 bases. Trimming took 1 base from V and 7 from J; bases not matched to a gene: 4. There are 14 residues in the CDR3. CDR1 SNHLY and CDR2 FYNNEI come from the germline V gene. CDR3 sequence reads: CASSEGLALNEQFF. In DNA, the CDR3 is TGTGCCAGCAGTGAAGGACTAGCATTGAATGAGCAGTTCTTC.

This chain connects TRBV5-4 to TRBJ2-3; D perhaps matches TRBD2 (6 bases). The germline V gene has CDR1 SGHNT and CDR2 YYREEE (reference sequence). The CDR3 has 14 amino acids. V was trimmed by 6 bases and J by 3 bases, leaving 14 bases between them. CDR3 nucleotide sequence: TGTGCCAGCAAGTTGGCGGGAAGTACAGATACGCAGTATTTT. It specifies CASKLAGSTDTQYF.

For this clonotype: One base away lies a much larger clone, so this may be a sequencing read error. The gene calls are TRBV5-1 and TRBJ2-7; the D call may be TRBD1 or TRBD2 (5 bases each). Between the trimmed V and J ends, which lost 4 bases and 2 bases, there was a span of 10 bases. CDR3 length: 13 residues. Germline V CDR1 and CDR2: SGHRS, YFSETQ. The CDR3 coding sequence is TGCGCCAGCAGCAGGGACGCCGCCTACGAGCAGTACTTC. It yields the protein CASSRDAAYEQYF.

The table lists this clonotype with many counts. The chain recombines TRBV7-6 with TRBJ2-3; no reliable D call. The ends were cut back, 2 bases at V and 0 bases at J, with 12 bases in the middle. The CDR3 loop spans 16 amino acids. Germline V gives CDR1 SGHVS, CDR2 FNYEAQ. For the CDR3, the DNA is TGTGCCAGCAGCTTATCGGGCAGATCTAGCACAGATACGCAGTATTTT. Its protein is CASSLSGRSSTDTQYF.

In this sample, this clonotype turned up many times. The DNA of the CDR3 is TGTGCCATCAGTGAGAACGGGGGAGAGACCCAGTACTTC. It translates to CAISENGGETQYF. The J gene is TRBJ2-5, the V gene TRBV10-3, with D perhaps matching TRBD2 (6 bases). V gave up 2 bases and J gave up 4 bases, with 8 bases separating them. CDR1 is ENHRY and CDR2 is SYGVKD in the germline V gene. CDR3 length: 13 amino acids.

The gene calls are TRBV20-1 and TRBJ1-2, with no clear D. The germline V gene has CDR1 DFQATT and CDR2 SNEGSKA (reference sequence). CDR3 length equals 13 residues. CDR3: CSRHLEGSNGYTF. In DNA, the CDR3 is TGCAGCCGCCACCTGGAGGGAAGCAATGGCTACACCTTC.

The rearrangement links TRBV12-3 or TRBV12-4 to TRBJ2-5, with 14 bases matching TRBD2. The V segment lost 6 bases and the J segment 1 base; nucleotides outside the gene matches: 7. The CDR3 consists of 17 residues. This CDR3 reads CASRPRLAGGSQETQYF. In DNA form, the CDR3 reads TGTGCCAGCAGACCCCGACTAGCGGGGGGGTCCCAAGAGACCCAGTACTTC.